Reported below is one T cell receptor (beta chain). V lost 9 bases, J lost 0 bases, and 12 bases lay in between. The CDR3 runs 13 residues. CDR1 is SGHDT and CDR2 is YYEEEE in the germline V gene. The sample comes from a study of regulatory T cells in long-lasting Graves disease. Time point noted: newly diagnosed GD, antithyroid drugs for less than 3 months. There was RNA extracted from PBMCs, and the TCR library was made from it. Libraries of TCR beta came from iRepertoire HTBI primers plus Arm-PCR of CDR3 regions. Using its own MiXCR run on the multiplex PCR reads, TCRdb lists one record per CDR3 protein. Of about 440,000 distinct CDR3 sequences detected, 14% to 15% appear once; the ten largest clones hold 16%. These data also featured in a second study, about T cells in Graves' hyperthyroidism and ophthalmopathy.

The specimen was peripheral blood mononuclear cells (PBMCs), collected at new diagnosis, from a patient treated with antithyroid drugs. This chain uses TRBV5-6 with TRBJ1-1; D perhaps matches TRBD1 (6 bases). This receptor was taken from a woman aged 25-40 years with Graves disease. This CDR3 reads CATNRDMNTEAFF. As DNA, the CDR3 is TGTGCCACCAATCGGGACATGAACACTGAAGCTTTCTTT.